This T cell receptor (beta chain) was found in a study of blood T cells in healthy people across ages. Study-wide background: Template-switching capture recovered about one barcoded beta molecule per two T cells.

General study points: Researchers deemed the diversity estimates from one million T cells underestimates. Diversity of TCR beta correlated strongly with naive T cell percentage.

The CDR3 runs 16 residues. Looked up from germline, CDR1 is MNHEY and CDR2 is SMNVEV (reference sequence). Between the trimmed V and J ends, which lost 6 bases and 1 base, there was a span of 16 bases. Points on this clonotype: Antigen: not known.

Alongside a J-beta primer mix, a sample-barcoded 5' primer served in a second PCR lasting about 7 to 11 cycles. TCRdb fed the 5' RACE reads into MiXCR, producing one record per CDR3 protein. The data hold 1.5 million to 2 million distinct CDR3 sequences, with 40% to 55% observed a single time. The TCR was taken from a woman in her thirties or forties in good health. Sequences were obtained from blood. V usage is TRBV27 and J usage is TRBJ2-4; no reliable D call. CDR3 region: CASRPDRAKAKNIQYF. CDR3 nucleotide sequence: TGTGCCAGCAGACCCGACCGGGCCAAGGCCAAAAACATTCAGTACTTC.